These 10 T cell receptor beta chains were all obtained from the same sample, sequenced in a study of beta chain features in type 1 diabetes (dated 2018 in TCRdb). Study-wide conclusions, independent of this receptor: In all four CD4+ subsets, TCRB CDR3 length was moderately but significantly shorter in type 1 diabetes patients.

These receptors have no known antigen. Receptors were amplified or captured by the immunoSEQ multiplex PCR assay. The High Capacity cDNA Reverse Transcription Kit was used to reverse transcribe all of the isolated RNA, meaning that expressed TCRB transcripts were what got sequenced. The table was pulled from immuneACCESS by TCRdb, which kept in-frame rearrangements only. Such tables lose some clones; where checked, under half of the loss comes from unresolved V genes, and the rest has no known cause. The sample yields fewer than 200,000 clones; approximately 10% were counted once. 0.5% of the sample is held by the ten biggest clonotypes. The sequencing input was central memory CD4+ T cells from blood. The receptors come from a man aged 30-40 years with type 1 diabetes.

V is TRBV11-1 and J is TRBJ2-1; D is possibly TRBD2 (6 bases). The V and J ends lost 2 bases and 0 bases respectively, with 11 bases between them. This CDR3 has 16 residues. Per germline, CDR1 SGHAT and CDR2 FQDESV (reference sequence). The CDR3 region is CASSLFGGNSYNEQFF. The CDR3 DNA reads as TGTGCCAGCAGCTTATTTGGCGGGAACTCCTACAATGAGCAGTTCTTC.

This clone was counted a few times. The V call is TRBV5-1, the J call TRBJ2-5, with D maybe TRBD1 (7 bases). This CDR3 is built from 14 residues. V lost 3 bases and J lost 5, with 14 bases in between. Germline V gives CDR1 SGHRS, CDR2 YFSETQ. The CDR3 bases are TGCGCCAGCAGCTGGACAGCAGGGGGGGAGACCCAGTACTTC. This translates into CASSWTAGGETQYF. Complete variable domain (other parts from reference TRBV5-1 and TRBJ2-5): KAGVTQTPRYLIKTRGQQVTLSCSPISGHRSVSWYQQTPGQGLQFLFEYFSETQRNKGNFPGRFSGRQFSNSRSEMNVSTLELGDSALYLCASSWTAGGETQYFGPGTRLLVL.

This clone has a handful of counts. The rearrangement joins TRBV19 to TRBJ1-5; D is uncertain. V was clipped by 6 bases and J by 0 bases, with 12 bases between them. This CDR3 has 15 residues. CDR1 and CDR2 (germline): LNHDA, SQIVND (reference sequence). This CDR3 reads CASSLDGYSNQPQHF. The CDR3 bases are TGTGCCAGTAGCCTAGACGGGTATAGCAATCAGCCCCAGCATTTT.

This chain joins TRBV20-1 and TRBJ2-7; weak D call: TRBD2 (5 bases). Germline values: CDR1 DFQATT, CDR2 SNEGSKA (reference sequence). V was pared by 3 bases and J by 4 bases, with 7 bases between. The CDR3 spans 11 residues. The CDR3 sequence is CSARGEYEQYF. The CDR3 nucleotides read TGCAGTGCTAGGGGAGAGTACGAGCAGTACTTC.

This clone has more than one count but fewer than ten. This sequence joins TRBV2 and TRBJ2-1, with D unclear. The CDR3 extends over 11 amino acids. Germline V gene sequence: CDR1 SNHLY, CDR2 FYNNEI. V gave up 7 bases and J gave up 8 bases, with 9 bases separating them. As DNA, the CDR3 is TGTGCCAGCACAAAGCGAGATGAGCAGTTCTTC. Encoded protein: CASTKRDEQFF.

This clone was seen only a few times. V gene TRBV4-1 combines with J gene TRBJ1-5; 8 bases map to TRBD1. V was clipped by 1 base and J by 3 bases; unmatched bases: 2. Germline-derived CDR1 and CDR2 are MGHRA and YSYEKL. CDR3 size: 15 residues. In DNA, the CDR3 is TGCGCCAGCAGCCAAGCGGACAGGGCCAATCAGCCCCAGCATTTT. It translates to CASSQADRANQPQHF.

This clone was observed a few times. This chain uses TRBV15 with TRBJ2-1; D perhaps matches TRBD2 (6 bases). V gave up 5 bases and J gave up 4 bases, with 15 bases separating them. The CDR3 loop spans 15 amino acids. Germline V gene sequence: CDR1 LNHNV, CDR2 YYDKDF (reference sequence). The CDR3 reads CATSLDWGRYNEQFF. DNA of the CDR3: TGTGCCACCAGCCTGGACTGGGGGAGGTACAATGAGCAGTTCTTC.

This clone was seen more than once but under ten times. This chain uses TRBV7-3 with TRBJ1-5, with TRBD1 matching over 7 bases. V dropped 5 bases and J dropped 9; count of bases not matched to a gene: 7. There are 13 residues in the CDR3. CDR1 is SGHTA, CDR2 FQGTGA, per germline. In nucleotides, the CDR3 is TGTGCCAGCAGCCAGGGGGAGGACCGGCCCCAGCATTTT. Translation gives CASSQGEDRPQHF.

This chain joins TRBV5-4 and TRBJ2-7; TRBD1 matches at 7 bases. In germline, CDR1 is SGHNT, CDR2 YYREEE (reference sequence). J gave up 1 base and V 4 bases, and 5 bases lay outside the gene matches. The CDR3 extends over 14 amino acids. The CDR3 is CASSPGGASYEQYF. In DNA form, the CDR3 reads TGTGCCAGCAGCCCAGGGGGTGCATCCTACGAGCAGTACTTC.

Details on this clone: The identical CDR3 is also encoded by other nucleotide sequences in the sample. The rearrangement uses TRBV10-3 and TRBJ1-1; a possible D gene is TRBD1 (6 bases). Germline lookup yields CDR1 ENHRY and CDR2 SYGVKD. The CDR3 sequence is 16 residues long. V shed 0 bases and J shed 0 bases, with 11 bases lying between them. In DNA form, the CDR3 reads TGTGCCATCAGTGAGTCGAGGACAGCCATGAACACTGAAGCTTTCTTT. The encoded protein is CAISESRTAMNTEAFF.